A single sample is the source of the 13 T cell receptor beta chains below, sequenced in a study of CD8 T cells in Susac syndrome. Random hexamers were used to reverse transcribe the RNA input (about 0.5 to 1 ug). TCRdb reanalysed the immunoSEQ multiplex PCR reads using MiXCR and keeps one entry per CDR3 protein. The table includes approximately 130,000 distinct CDR3 sequences, more than 75% detected once. Sequenced sample: CD8+ T cells from PBMCs. The receptors were sampled from a human donor with multiple sclerosis.

This chain links TRBV7-6 with TRBJ1-1; D gene ambiguous. Deletions cut 2 bases from V and 1 base from J, with 11 bases between. The CDR3 covers 15 residues. Germline V CDR1 and CDR2: SGHVS, FNYEAQ. The CDR3, as DNA: TGTGCCAGCAGCTTATGGTCCGCACAGAACACTGAAGCTTTCTTT. Translation: CASSLWSAQNTEAFF.

The chain joins TRBV4-3 to TRBJ1-1; D gene ambiguous. Trimming pared 0 bases from V and 1 base from J, leaving 6 bases between. Germline CDR1 reads LGHNA; CDR2 reads YSLEER. The CDR3 runs to 14 residues. CDR3 in amino acids: CASSQDSGNTEAFF. The CDR3, as DNA: TGCGCCAGCAGCCAAGATTCGGGGAACACTGAAGCTTTCTTT.

The chain carries TRBV5-6 and TRBJ1-2; TRBD1 aligns across 9 bases. The CDR3 loop spans 14 amino acids. Germline lookup yields CDR1 SGHDT and CDR2 YYEEEE. J was trimmed by 6 bases and V by 4 bases; bases with no gene match: 7. CDR3 in DNA: TGTGCCAGCAGCCTGGGGGGACAGGGAGATGGCTACACCTTC. Translated: CASSLGGQGDGYTF.

J is TRBJ1-1 and V is TRBV3-1; D ambiguous. This CDR3 region has 15 residues. Germline V gene data show CDR1 as LGHDT and CDR2 as YNNKEL (reference sequence). V gave up 4 bases and J gave up 4 bases, with 16 bases separating them. The CDR3 is CASSLTGSQSTEAFF. The CDR3 DNA follows: TGTGCCAGCAGCCTCACGGGAAGCCAGTCCACTGAAGCTTTCTTT.

V and J are TRBV7-9 and TRBJ1-5; the match to TRBD1 covers 8 bases. The CDR3 consists of 16 residues. Germline CDR1 SEHNR, CDR2 FQNEAQ (reference sequence). J gave up 5 bases and V 0 bases, and 6 bases lay outside the gene matches. CDR3 bases: TGTGCCAGCAGCTTAGCCGGCAGGGGGCAGGATCAGCCCCAGCATTTT. Protein sequence: CASSLAGRGQDQPQHF.

The rearrangement links TRBV7-9 to TRBJ2-1; D gene uncertain. CDR1 SEHNR and CDR2 FQNEAQ come from the germline V gene (reference sequence). This CDR3 is 12 amino acids long. V was pared by 5 bases and J by 2 bases, with 4 bases between. Here the CDR3 DNA reads TGTGCCAGCAGCGATACCTACAATGAGCAGTTCTTC. Protein: CASSDTYNEQFF.

This clonotype was seen just once. The CDR3 region has the DNA TGTGCCAGCAGCTTGACGACTAGCGGTAGCACAGATACGCAGTATTTT. Amino acids: CASSLTTSGSTDTQYF. V and J are TRBV7-9 and TRBJ2-3, with 9 bases lining up with TRBD2. Germline V gene lookup returns CDR1 SEHNR and CDR2 FQNEAQ (reference sequence). The length of the CDR3 is 16 residues. Trimming removed 3 bases from V and 0 bases from J; junction bases left unmatched: 4.

J is TRBJ2-1 and V is TRBV4-1, with 9 bases that match TRBD1. V shed 3 bases, J shed 4 bases, and the junction held 16 bases outside the gene matches. The CDR3 has 19 amino acids. Per germline, CDR1 MGHRA and CDR2 YSYEKL. The CDR3 DNA is TGCGCCAGCAGCCACATGGACAGGGGAGGTTTTTTGGGGTACAATGAGCAGTTCTTC. It translates to CASSHMDRGGFLGYNEQFF.

The chain is built from TRBV29-1 and TRBJ1-3, with 7 bases fitting TRBD1. CDR1 is SQVTM and CDR2 is ANQGSEA in the germline V gene. This CDR3 has 11 amino acids. With V trimmed by 6 bases and J by 7 bases, 3 bases remained unmatched. The DNA of the CDR3 is TGCAGCGTACAGGGGTCGAACACCATATATTTT. It codes for CSVQGSNTIYF.

This chain connects TRBV28 to TRBJ2-3, with 8 bases identical to TRBD2. Germline loops: CDR1 MDHEN, CDR2 SYDVKM. Trimming removed 6 bases from V and 4 bases from J; junction bases left unmatched: 15. The CDR3 covers 17 residues. For the CDR3, the DNA is TGTGCCAGCAGCCCCCGATTTGGGAGCGGGAGTCCAGATACGCAGTATTTT. Its protein is CASSPRFGSGSPDTQYF.

The V gene is TRBV6-2 or TRBV6-3, the J gene TRBJ2-2; 10 nucleotides line up with TRBD2. The CDR3 has 17 amino acids. V gave up 2 bases and J gave up 7 bases; unmatched junction bases: 10. Germline-derived CDR1 and CDR2 are MNHEY and SVGEGT. In DNA form, the CDR3 reads TGTGCCAGCAGTTACCGGGGACTAGCGAATCCGGGCGGGGAGCTGTTTTTT. This encodes CASSYRGLANPGGELFF.

The gene calls are TRBV7-9 and TRBJ2-1; tentatively, D is TRBD2 (6 bases). The germline V gene encodes CDR1 SEHNR and CDR2 FQNEAQ (reference sequence). V was cut by 1 base and J by 5 bases, with 12 bases left in between. There are 15 residues in the CDR3. The CDR3, as DNA: TGTGCCAGCAGCTTAGTTGGCGGGAAAGACAATGAGCAGTTCTTC. It yields the protein CASSLVGGKDNEQFF.

This clonotype was detected once. CDR3 bases: TGTGCCTCAGATGAAGTCGCCGATTTCTTT. Translating it yields CASDEVADFF. The chain uses TRBV30 and TRBJ1-1; D remains ambiguous. CDR1 and CDR2 (germline): GTSNPN, SVGIG (reference sequence). Deletions cut 7 bases from V and 13 bases from J, with 16 bases between. This CDR3 spans 10 amino acids.